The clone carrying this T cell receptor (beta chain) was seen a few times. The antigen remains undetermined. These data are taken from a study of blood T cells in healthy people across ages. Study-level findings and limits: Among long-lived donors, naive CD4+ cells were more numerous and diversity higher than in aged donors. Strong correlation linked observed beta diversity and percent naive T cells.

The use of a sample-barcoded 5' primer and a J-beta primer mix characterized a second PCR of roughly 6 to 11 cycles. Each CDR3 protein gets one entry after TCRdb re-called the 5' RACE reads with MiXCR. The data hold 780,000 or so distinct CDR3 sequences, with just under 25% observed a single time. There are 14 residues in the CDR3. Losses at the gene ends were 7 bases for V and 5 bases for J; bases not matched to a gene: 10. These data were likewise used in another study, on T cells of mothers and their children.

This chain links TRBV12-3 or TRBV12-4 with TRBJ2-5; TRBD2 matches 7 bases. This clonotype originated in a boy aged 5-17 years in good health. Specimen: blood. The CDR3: CASNEGLGGETQYF. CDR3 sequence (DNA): TGTGCCAGCAACGAAGGCCTCGGGGGGGAGACCCAGTACTTC.